What follows describes a single T cell receptor beta chain. Its antigen is not known. The record originates from a study of shared clonotypes between healthy human individuals. The wider study: Researchers assigned three CD4 naive, three CD4 memory, two CD8 naive and one CD8 memory plate to each donor.

Germline V gene data show CDR1 as LNHDA and CDR2 as SQIVND (reference sequence). The CDR3 totals 14 residues. Trimming left V 3 bases short and J 3 bases short, with 9 bases between. The assay was immunoSEQ multiplex PCR, and TCRdb's table has in-frame clones only and misses some. The table has over a million clones, around 97% seen once. Study conclusions and caveats: Sampling covered nothing but blood. Tissue TCR repertoires likely differ from those found in blood. Across subsets, estimated richness was generally greater for naive than for memory populations.

V usage is TRBV19 and J usage is TRBJ2-1; possibly TRBD1 for D (6 bases). Source material: naive CD4+ T cells sorted from blood. The subset is: CD45RA+ positively selected. The sequence derives from a man aged 25-40 years in good health. The chain's CDR3 is CASSIEGVYNEQFF. The CDR3 DNA reads TGTGCCAGTAGTATTGAGGGGGTCTACAATGAGCAGTTCTTC.